The following is a TCR beta chain sequence with its context. What it recognizes is unknown. All of the isolated RNA was reverse transcribed, so expressed TCRB transcripts were sequenced. Method: immunoSEQ multiplex PCR; TCRdb's copy keeps in-frame clones and lacks some. This table has roughly 730,000 clones, over 10% appearing once. This sample was taken from a study of beta chain features in type 1 diabetes. CDR3 length equals 19 residues. Trimming took 3 bases from V and 6 from J; bases not matched to a gene: 17. CDR1 is MDHEN and CDR2 is SYDVKM in the germline V gene. Overall study findings and caveats: Relative to healthy donors, patients appeared to have naive, central memory and Treg TCRB repertoires that were more similar. Cells expressing TCR highly could be over-represented by cDNA sequencing. Within each of all four CD4+ subsets, Type 1 diabetes patients had TCRB CDR3s that were moderately but significantly shorter.

The sample consisted of naive CD4+ T cells from blood. This sequence joins TRBV28 and TRBJ2-7; 13 bases line up with TRBD2. The clonotype was recovered from a man aged 18-30 years with type 1 diabetes. The CDR3 protein is CASSFDWTSGGPTDSEQYF. The CDR3 region has the DNA TGTGCCAGCAGTTTCGATTGGACTAGCGGGGGCCCAACGGATAGCGAGCAGTACTTC.